These T cell receptor beta chains were read from a single sample in a study of early T cells in non-severe SARS-CoV-2 infection. Using its own MiXCR run on the 5' RACE reads, TCRdb lists one record per CDR3 protein. The profile shows roughly 92,000 distinct CDR3 sequences, 9.5% to 15% of them singletons. This specimen was whole blood, taken at baseline. These receptors originate from an adult who was a healthcare worker with PCR-confirmed SARS-CoV-2 infection or an uninfected control (not recorded which). The CDR3 runs from the conserved cysteine through the conserved F or W. The D gene is left open where the match is weak. Rows give clone size only sometimes, using once, few, many, or a class for an expanded clone.

abundance	d_gene	j_gene	v_gene	CDR3aa	CDR3nt
.	.	TRBJ2-7	TRBV29-1	CSVVGTGGRQGEQYF	TGCAGCGTTGTGGGTACAGGAGGAAGGCAGGGCGAGCAGTACTTC
.	.	TRBJ2-3	TRBV7-3	CASSLVRASLPTDTQYF	TGTGCCAGCAGCTTAGTTCGTGCGAGCCTCCCCACAGATACGCAGTATTTT
few	.	TRBJ2-7	TRBV3-1	CASSQMLSNPIREQYF	TGTGCCAGCAGCCAAATGCTATCGAACCCCATACGGGAGCAGTACTTC
.	.	TRBJ1-2	TRBV4-1	CASSAGGQGYGYTF	TGCGCCAGCAGCGCGGGCGGGCAGGGCTATGGCTACACCTTC
few	TRBD2	TRBJ2-7	TRBV27	CASSRLAGGLETYEQYF	TGTGCCAGCAGCCGACTAGCGGGAGGGCTAGAAACCTACGAGCAGTACTTC
.	TRBD1	TRBJ1-2	TRBV6-1	CASRDRGSYGYTF	TGTGCCAGCAGGGACAGGGGGTCCTATGGCTACACCTTC
few	.	TRBJ2-2	TRBV11-2	CASSPGWSGELFF	TGTGCCAGCAGCCCAGGGTGGTCCGGGGAGCTGTTTTTT
many	TRBD1	TRBJ1-2	TRBV7-9	CASSAGTGVYGYTF	TGTGCCAGCAGCGCCGGGACAGGGGTATATGGCTACACCTTC
.	TRBD2	TRBJ2-3	TRBV20-1	CSAREGLARIDTQYF	TGCAGTGCTAGAGAGGGACTAGCCAGGATAGATACGCAGTATTTT
few	TRBD2	TRBJ2-1	TRBV5-6	CASSFTSGGAGEQFF	TGTGCCAGCAGCTTTACTAGCGGGGGGGCCGGTGAGCAGTTCTTC
few	.	TRBJ1-1	TRBV6-4	CASSDGTSGTEAFF	TGTGCCAGCAGTGACGGGACCAGCGGGACTGAAGCTTTCTTT
few	TRBD1	TRBJ2-6	TRBV29-1	CSVGDSPSGANVLTF	TGCAGCGTGGGGGACAGCCCCTCTGGGGCCAACGTCCTGACTTTC
few	.	TRBJ2-3	TRBV6-6	CASSYSQGTLRDTQYF	TGTGCCAGCAGTTACTCCCAGGGAACCCTACGGGATACGCAGTATTTT
.	TRBD2	TRBJ2-7	TRBV7-8	CASSFGREGSEQYF	TGTGCCAGCAGCTTTGGTCGGGAGGGTTCCGAGCAGTACTTC
few	TRBD1	TRBJ2-5	TRBV3-1	CASSLGQGGKTQYF	TGTGCCAGCAGCCTAGGACAGGGGGGAAAGACCCAGTACTTC
.	.	TRBJ1-4	TRBV12-3/TRBV12-4	CASSLEGLGEKLFF	TGTGCCAGCAGTTTAGAGGGCCTGGGGGAAAAACTGTTTTTT
.	TRBD1	TRBJ2-3	TRBV7-9	CASGTGGPISSTDTQYF	TGTGCCAGCGGGACAGGGGGCCCCATTTCGAGCACAGATACGCAGTATTTT
few	.	TRBJ1-1	TRBV2	CASSQSDGGTEAFF	TGTGCCAGCAGCCAGTCGGACGGAGGCACTGAAGCTTTCTTT
.	.	TRBJ1-2	TRBV11-2	CASSLGPGYGYTF	TGTGCCAGCAGCTTAGGGCCAGGCTATGGCTACACCTTC
many	TRBD1	TRBJ1-6	TRBV11-2	CASSSTGQGKGPLHF	TGTGCCAGCAGCTCAACCGGACAGGGGAAAGGACCCCTCCACTTT
few	TRBD1	TRBJ2-3	TRBV5-1	CASSLEGAPTDTQYF	TGCGCCAGCAGCTTGGAGGGGGCCCCCACAGATACGCAGTATTTT
.	.	TRBJ2-1	TRBV4-1	CASSQDRGRPESSYNEQFF	TGCGCCAGCAGCCAAGACAGGGGGAGGCCGGAGAGCTCCTACAATGAGCAGTTCTTC
.	TRBD2	TRBJ2-7	TRBV11-2	CASSERTSGNYEQYF	TGTGCCAGCAGCGAAAGGACTAGCGGGAACTACGAGCAGTACTTC
few	.	TRBJ1-1	TRBV12-5	CASGGANTEAFF	TGTGCTAGTGGGGGAGCGAACACTGAAGCTTTCTTT